This T cell receptor (beta chain) was captured in a study of cytomegalovirus exposure and HLA in healthy donors. CDR3 length: 13 residues. Trimming removed 0 bases at V and 5 bases at J, with 7 bases between. Germline V CDR1 and CDR2: SGDLS, YYNGEE. PCR involved 60 Vbeta and 13 Jbeta primers. Measured with immunoSEQ multiplex PCR; TCRdb has only the in-frame clones, and not every one. The sample has some 180,000 clones; 76% are singletons. The chain carries TRBV9 and TRBJ2-3; TRBD1 is a possible D gene (5 bases). The material sequenced was PBMCs. This sequence was found in a man between 18 and 29 years old in good health and CMV-seronegative. CDR3 sequence reads: CASSVGQQDTQYF. The CDR3 DNA reads as TGTGCCAGCAGCGTAGGACAGCAAGATACGCAGTATTTT.